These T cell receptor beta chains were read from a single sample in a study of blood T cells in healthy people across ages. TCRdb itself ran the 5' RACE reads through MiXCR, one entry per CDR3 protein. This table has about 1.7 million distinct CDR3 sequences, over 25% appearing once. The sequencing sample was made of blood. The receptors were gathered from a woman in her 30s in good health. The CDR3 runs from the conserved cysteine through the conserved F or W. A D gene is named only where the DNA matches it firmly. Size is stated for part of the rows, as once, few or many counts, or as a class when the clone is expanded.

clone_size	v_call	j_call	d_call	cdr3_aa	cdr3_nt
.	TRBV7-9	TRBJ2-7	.	CASSPISRYEQYF	TGTGCCAGCAGCCCTATTAGCAGGTACGAGCAGTACTTC
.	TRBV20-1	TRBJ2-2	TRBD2	CSARRREENTGELFF	TGCAGTGCTAGAAGGCGGGAGGAGAATACCGGGGAGCTGTTTTTT
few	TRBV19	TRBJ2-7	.	CASHSPEQYF	TGTGCCAGTCACAGCCCCGAGCAGTACTTC
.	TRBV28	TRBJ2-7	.	CASSGNRANAYEQYF	TGTGCCAGCAGTGGGAACCGGGCCAATGCATACGAGCAGTACTTC
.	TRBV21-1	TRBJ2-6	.	CASSNHEAGLAGANVLTF	TGTGCCAGCAGCAATCACGAGGCAGGCCTAGCTGGGGCCAACGTCCTGACTTTC
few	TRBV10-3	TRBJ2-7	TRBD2	CAIAGLAGGIPYEQYF	TGTGCCATTGCCGGACTAGCGGGAGGGATCCCCTACGAGCAGTACTTC
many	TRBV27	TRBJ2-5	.	CASSFTGLGETQYF	TGTGCCAGCAGTTTTACAGGGTTGGGAGAGACCCAGTACTTC
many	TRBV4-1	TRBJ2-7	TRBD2	CASSQTSGVGSVEQYF	TGCGCCAGCAGCCAAACAAGCGGGGTGGGCTCGGTAGAGCAGTACTTC
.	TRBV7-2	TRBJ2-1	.	CASSLDGLIGNEQFF	TGTGCCAGCAGCTTAGATGGACTTATCGGGAATGAGCAGTTCTTC
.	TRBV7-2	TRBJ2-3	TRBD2	CASSFPGGRAGSTDTQYF	TGTGCCAGCAGCTTTCCGGGCGGGAGGGCCGGATCCACAGATACGCAGTATTTT
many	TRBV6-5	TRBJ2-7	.	CASRPRVPYEQYF	TGTGCCAGCAGGCCCAGGGTTCCCTACGAGCAGTACTTC
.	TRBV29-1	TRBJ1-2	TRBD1	CSVEMKGQPTGYTF	TGCAGCGTTGAAATGAAGGGACAGCCGACAGGCTACACCTTC
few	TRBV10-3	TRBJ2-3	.	CAIRGSSTDTQYF	TGTGCCATCAGGGGGTCTTCCACAGATACGCAGTATTTT
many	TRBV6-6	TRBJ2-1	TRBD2	CASSKLAGGHNEQFF	TGTGCCAGCAGTAAACTAGCGGGGGGTCACAATGAGCAGTTCTTC
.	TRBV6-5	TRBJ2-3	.	CASSYRTDIRTDTQYF	TGTGCCAGCAGTTATCGTACGGACATTCGCACAGATACGCAGTATTTT
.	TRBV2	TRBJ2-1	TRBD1	CASRDRGLYNEQFF	TGTGCCAGCAGAGACAGGGGTTTATACAATGAGCAGTTCTTC
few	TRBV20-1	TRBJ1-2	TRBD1	CSASGGRANYGYTF	TGCAGTGCATCAGGGGGGAGAGCTAACTATGGCTACACCTTC
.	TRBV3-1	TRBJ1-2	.	CASSHLDNGYTF	TGTGCCAGCAGCCATTTGGACAATGGCTACACCTTC
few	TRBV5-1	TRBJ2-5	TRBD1	CASSFITTGTGQETQYF	TGCGCCAGCAGCTTTATTACTACCGGGACAGGGCAAGAGACCCAGTACTTC
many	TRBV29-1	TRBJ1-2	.	CSVDKGILYGYTF	TGCAGCGTTGACAAGGGGATACTCTATGGCTACACCTTC
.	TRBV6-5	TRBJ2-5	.	CASSYSGGARETQYF	TGTGCCAGCAGTTACTCTGGGGGGGCCCGGGAGACCCAGTACTTC
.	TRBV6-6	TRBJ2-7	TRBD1	CASSYAQGADEQYF	TGTGCCAGCAGTTATGCCCAGGGGGCTGACGAGCAGTACTTC
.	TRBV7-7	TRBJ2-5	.	CAVAAGAGGETQYF	TGTGCCGTCGCGGCGGGGGCTGGAGGAGAGACCCAGTACTTC
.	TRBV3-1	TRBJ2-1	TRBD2	CASRASGRASYNEQFF	TGTGCCAGCAGGGCTAGCGGGAGGGCCTCCTACAATGAGCAGTTCTTC
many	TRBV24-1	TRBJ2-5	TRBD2	CATSSGGAETQYF	TGTGCCACCAGTAGCGGGGGGGCAGAGACCCAGTACTTC
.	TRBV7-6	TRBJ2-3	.	CASSLVGEMSTDTQYF	TGTGCCAGCAGCTTAGTCGGCGAGATGAGCACAGATACGCAGTATTTT
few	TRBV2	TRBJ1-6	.	CASSERLVVSPLHF	TGTGCCAGCAGTGAACGGTTGGTAGTTTCACCCCTCCACTTT
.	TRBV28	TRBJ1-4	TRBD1	CASSILQGQKRFF	TGTGCCAGCAGCATATTACAGGGGCAAAAACGGTTTTTT
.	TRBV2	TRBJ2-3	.	CASSIGGPQDTQYF	TGTGCCAGCAGTATCGGGGGACCACAAGATACGCAGTATTTT
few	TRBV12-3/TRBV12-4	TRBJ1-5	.	CASSWASGSNQPQHF	TGTGCCAGCTCGTGGGCGTCAGGTAGCAATCAGCCCCAGCATTTT
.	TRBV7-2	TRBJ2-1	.	CASSLPAEGEQFF	TGTGCCAGCAGTTTGCCGGCCGAGGGTGAGCAGTTCTTC
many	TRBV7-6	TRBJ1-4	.	CASSLAGLWNEKLFF	TGTGCCAGCAGCTTAGCCGGACTCTGGAACGAAAAACTGTTTTTT
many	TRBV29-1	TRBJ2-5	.	CSVESDLVEETQYF	TGCAGCGTTGAATCCGACCTAGTGGAAGAGACCCAGTACTTC
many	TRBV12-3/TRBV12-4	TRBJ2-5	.	CASSPRRGQETQYF	TGTGCCAGCAGTCCCCGACGCGGACAAGAGACCCAGTACTTC
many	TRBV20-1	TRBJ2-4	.	CSARAGKDVKNIQYF	TGCAGTGCTAGAGCCGGGAAAGATGTCAAAAACATTCAGTACTTC
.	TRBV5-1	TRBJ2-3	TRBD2	CASSLFGASGTDTQYF	TGCGCCAGCAGCTTGTTCGGGGCTAGCGGTACAGATACGCAGTATTTT
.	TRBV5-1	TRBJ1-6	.	CASSLGDSSYNSPLHF	TGCGCCAGCAGCCTAGGAGACAGCTCCTATAATTCACCCCTCCACTTT
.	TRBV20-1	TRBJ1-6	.	CSARDPRGNSPPHF	TGCAGTGCTAGAGATCCCAGGGGCAATTCACCCCCCCACTTT
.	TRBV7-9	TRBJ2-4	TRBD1	CASSLGQGASDNEQYF	TGTGCCAGCAGCCTGGGACAGGGGGCGTCTGACAATGAGCAGTACTTC
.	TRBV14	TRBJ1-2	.	CASSQDLTGDPYGYTF	TGTGCCAGCAGCCAAGATTTGACAGGCGACCCCTATGGCTACACCTTC
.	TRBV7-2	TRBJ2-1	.	CASSLAGVLSEQFF	TGTGCCAGCAGCTTAGCGGGAGTATTGTCTGAGCAGTTCTTC
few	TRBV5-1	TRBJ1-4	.	CASRKGATNEKLFF	TGCGCCAGCAGGAAGGGGGCAACTAATGAAAAACTGTTTTTT
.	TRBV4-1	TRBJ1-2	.	CASSQVGGSIGYTF	TGCGCCAGCAGCCAAGTGGGGGGGTCTATCGGCTACACCTTC
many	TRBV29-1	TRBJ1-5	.	CSVGQGNQPQHF	TGCAGCGTTGGACAGGGCAATCAGCCCCAGCATTTT
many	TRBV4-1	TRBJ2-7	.	CASSQVTDYEQYF	TGCGCCAGCAGCCAAGTAACCGACTACGAGCAGTACTTC